Listed below are T cell receptor beta chains from one sample, sequenced in a study of human CD8 memory T cell subsets. Using the 5' RACE reads, TCRdb records one entry per CDR3 protein without DNA. Its table lists about 20,000 distinct CDR3 sequences. Sequenced input: CD8+ T cells from PBMCs. The receptors derive from a human donor in good health. CDR3s include the opening cysteine and the closing phenylalanine or tryptophan. Part of the rows lack a size; the others show once, few, many or a class for expanded clones.

j_call | v_call | clone_size | cdr3_aa
TRBJ2-7 | TRBV4-1 | . | CASSQDEGFGYEQYF
TRBJ1-4 | TRBV5-6 | . | CASSLAGTLKATNEKLFF
TRBJ2-7 | TRBV20-1 | . | CSARDPRTPYEQYF
TRBJ2-7 | TRBV7-9 | . | CASSTAAGQGFNEQYF
TRBJ2-7 | TRBV29-1 | . | CSVDLAETYEQYF
TRBJ1-1 | TRBV7-9 | . | CASSLVGQGEAFF
TRBJ2-3 | TRBV12-3/TRBV12-4 | . | CASSPSGAGEDTQYF
TRBJ2-3 | TRBV11-2 | . | CASSLVSRLAGVASTDTQYF
TRBJ1-1 | TRBV7-8 | . | CASSTGQGAPEAFF
TRBJ2-5 | TRBV9 | . | CASSERTGTTQETQYF
TRBJ2-3 | TRBV11-2 | . | CASSLEFGGGDTQYF
TRBJ1-5 | TRBV19 | . | CATSSARTDYSNQPQHF
TRBJ2-7 | TRBV30 | . | CAWALGDGSYEQYF
TRBJ2-2 | TRBV28 | medium-sized | CASRSGSINTGELFF